The rows below give T cell receptor beta chains drawn from one sample of a study of blood T cells in healthy people across ages. Each CDR3 protein is one row after TCRdb ran MiXCR on the 5' RACE reads. The data hold roughly 800,000 distinct CDR3 sequences, with 58% observed a single time. Sequencing used blood. These TCRs come from a man aged 30 to 39 in good health. Each CDR3 is given with its conserved first and last residue. Size is omitted from some rows. Given values are once, few, many or a class for expanded clones.

v_gene	abundance	CDR3aa
TRBV12-3/TRBV12-4	few	CASSFSLRSWETQYF
TRBV29-1	few	CSVGPGTGLHYGYTF
TRBV20-1	.	CSARDAGRGHGDTQYF
TRBV20-1	.	CSARDGTATYYEQYF
TRBV4-1	.	CASSTQTDNEQFF
TRBV20-1	.	CSASTTGKDTQYF
TRBV29-1	.	CSLSRLNTEAFF
TRBV29-1	.	CSVDAGNTIYF
TRBV20-1	.	CSASPIRGDEQYF
TRBV2	.	CASSRGLREPQHF
TRBV7-6	few	CASSPGAGEQYF
TRBV12-3/TRBV12-4	few	CASSFRVSGDMEYF
TRBV9	.	CASNPTRLKSETQYF
TRBV9	.	CASSAQGSDAFF
TRBV3-1	.	CASSGRALAKSIQYF
TRBV9	.	CASSVQGEQFF